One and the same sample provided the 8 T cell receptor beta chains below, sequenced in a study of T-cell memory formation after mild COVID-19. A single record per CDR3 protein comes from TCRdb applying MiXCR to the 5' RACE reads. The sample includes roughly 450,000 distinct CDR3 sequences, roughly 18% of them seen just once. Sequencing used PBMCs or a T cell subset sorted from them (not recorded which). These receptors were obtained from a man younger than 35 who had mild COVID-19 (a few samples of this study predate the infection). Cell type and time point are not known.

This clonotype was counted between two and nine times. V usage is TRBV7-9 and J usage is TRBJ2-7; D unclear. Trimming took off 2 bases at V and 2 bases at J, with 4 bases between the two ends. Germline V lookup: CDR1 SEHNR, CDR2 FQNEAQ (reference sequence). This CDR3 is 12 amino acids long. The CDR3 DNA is TGTGCCAGCAGCTTACACGCCTACGAGCAGTACGTC. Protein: CASSLHAYEQYV.

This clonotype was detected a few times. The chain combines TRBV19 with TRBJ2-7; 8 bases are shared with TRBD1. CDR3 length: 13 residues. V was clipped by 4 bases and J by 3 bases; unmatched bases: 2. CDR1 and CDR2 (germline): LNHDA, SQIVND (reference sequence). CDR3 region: CASSTGTGYEQYV. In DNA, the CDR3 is TGTGCCAGTAGTACGGGGACAGGCTACGAGCAGTACGTC.

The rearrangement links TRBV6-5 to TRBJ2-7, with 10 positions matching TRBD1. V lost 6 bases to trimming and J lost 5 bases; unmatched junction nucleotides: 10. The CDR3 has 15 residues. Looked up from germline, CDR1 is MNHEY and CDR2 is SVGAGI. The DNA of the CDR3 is TGTGCCAGCAGGACAGACAGGGGGCCGTTGGACGAGCAGTACGTC. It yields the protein CASRTDRGPLDEQYV.

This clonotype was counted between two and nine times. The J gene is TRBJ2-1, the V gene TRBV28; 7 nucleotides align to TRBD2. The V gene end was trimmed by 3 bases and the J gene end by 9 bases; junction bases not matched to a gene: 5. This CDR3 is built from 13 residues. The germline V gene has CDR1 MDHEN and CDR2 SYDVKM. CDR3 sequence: CASSFHGEGEQFF. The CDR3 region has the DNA TGTGCCAGCAGTTTTCATGGGGAGGGTGAGCAGTTCTTC.

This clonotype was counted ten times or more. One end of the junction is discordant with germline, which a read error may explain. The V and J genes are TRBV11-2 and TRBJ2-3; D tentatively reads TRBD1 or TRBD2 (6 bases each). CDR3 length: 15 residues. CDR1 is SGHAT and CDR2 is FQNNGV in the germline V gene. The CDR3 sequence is CASSLVGGSTDTQYF. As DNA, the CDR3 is TGCGCCAGCAGCTTGGTAGGGGGGAGCACAGATACGCAGTATTTT.

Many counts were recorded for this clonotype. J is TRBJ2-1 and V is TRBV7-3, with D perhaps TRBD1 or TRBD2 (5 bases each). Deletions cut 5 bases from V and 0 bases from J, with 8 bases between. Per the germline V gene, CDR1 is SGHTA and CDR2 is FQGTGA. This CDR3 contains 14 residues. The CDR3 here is CASSRGGSYNEQFF. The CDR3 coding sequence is TGTGCCAGCAGCCGGGGCGGCTCCTACAATGAGCAGTTCTTC. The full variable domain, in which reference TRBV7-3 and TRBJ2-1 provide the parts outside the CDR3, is GAGVSQTPSNKVTEKGKYVELRCDPISGHTALYWYRQSLGQGPEFLIYFQGTGAADDSGLPNDRFFAVRPEGSVSTLKIQRTERGDSAVYLCASSRGGSYNEQFFGPGTRLTVL.

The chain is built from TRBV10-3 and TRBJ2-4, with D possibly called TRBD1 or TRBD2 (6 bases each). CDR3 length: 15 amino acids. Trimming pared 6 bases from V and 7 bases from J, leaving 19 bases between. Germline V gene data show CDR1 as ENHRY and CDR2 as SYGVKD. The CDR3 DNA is TGTGCCATCAGCGCGCTTGTTCAGGGGAGGAACATTCAGTACTTC. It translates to CAISALVQGRNIQYF.

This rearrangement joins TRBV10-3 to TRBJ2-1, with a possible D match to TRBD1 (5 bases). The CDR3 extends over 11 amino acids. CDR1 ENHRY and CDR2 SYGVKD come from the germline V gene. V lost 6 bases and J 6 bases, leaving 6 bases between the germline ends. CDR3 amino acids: CAIRQGNEQFF. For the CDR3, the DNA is TGTGCCATCAGGCAGGGCAATGAGCAGTTCTTC.